The rows below give T cell receptor beta chains drawn from one sample of a study of CD8 T cells in Susac syndrome. Via MiXCR, TCRdb re-called the immunoSEQ multiplex PCR reads, giving one row per CDR3 protein. The sample gives about 120,000 distinct CDR3 sequences, about nine tenths of which show up once; roughly 0.14% is in the top ten. Sequenced: CD4+ T cells from PBMCs. The receptors come from a human donor in good health. Both conserved end residues are part of each CDR3. The order of the fields is CDR3 protein, V gene, D gene, J gene, clone size. D genes are given only for firm matches. The size entry is marked missing in some rows and otherwise reads once, few, many or a size class.

CDR3 protein: CASSFGRFEETQYF
V gene: TRBV11-1
D gene: .
J gene: TRBJ2-5
clone size: few

CDR3 protein: CASTGGRDYGYTF
V gene: TRBV7-9
D gene: .
J gene: TRBJ1-2
clone size: .

CDR3 protein: CASSLLGGGTNEQFF
V gene: TRBV7-3
D gene: TRBD2
J gene: TRBJ2-1
clone size: .

CDR3 protein: CASSPLSTGSDTEAFF
V gene: TRBV18
D gene: .
J gene: TRBJ1-1
clone size: .

CDR3 protein: CASSPPGLHGYTF
V gene: TRBV27
D gene: .
J gene: TRBJ1-2
clone size: .

CDR3 protein: CASGMIAGFTDTQYF
V gene: TRBV7-2
D gene: TRBD2
J gene: TRBJ2-3
clone size: .

CDR3 protein: CASSLADTQYF
V gene: TRBV7-2
D gene: .
J gene: TRBJ2-3
clone size: few

CDR3 protein: CASSDDFPRPEQFF
V gene: TRBV25-1
D gene: .
J gene: TRBJ2-1
clone size: .

CDR3 protein: CASSPYLRADYNEQFF
V gene: TRBV5-1
D gene: .
J gene: TRBJ2-1
clone size: .

CDR3 protein: CASRLNQNTEAFF
V gene: TRBV27
D gene: .
J gene: TRBJ1-1
clone size: .

CDR3 protein: CASSLSTGVNEKLFF
V gene: TRBV7-2
D gene: TRBD1
J gene: TRBJ1-4
clone size: .

CDR3 protein: CASRLTGGGRTEAFF
V gene: TRBV6-5
D gene: .
J gene: TRBJ1-1
clone size: .

CDR3 protein: CSATPGGTEAFF
V gene: TRBV29-1
D gene: .
J gene: TRBJ1-1
clone size: .

CDR3 protein: CASSPRVGSDYEQYF
V gene: TRBV4-2
D gene: .
J gene: TRBJ2-7
clone size: .

CDR3 protein: CSVEGQSPEAFF
V gene: TRBV29-1
D gene: .
J gene: TRBJ1-1
clone size: .

CDR3 protein: CSVVSRGYGYTF
V gene: TRBV29-1
D gene: .
J gene: TRBJ1-2
clone size: .

CDR3 protein: CASSPLRATETQYF
V gene: TRBV28
D gene: .
J gene: TRBJ2-5
clone size: .

CDR3 protein: CATSTGTAEGYTF
V gene: TRBV15
D gene: .
J gene: TRBJ1-2
clone size: .

CDR3 protein: CSARDLAGGHFNEQFF
V gene: TRBV20-1
D gene: TRBD2
J gene: TRBJ2-1
clone size: .

CDR3 protein: CASSQGMGGVYGYTF
V gene: TRBV4-3
D gene: .
J gene: TRBJ1-2
clone size: .

CDR3 protein: CASMEGDTQYF
V gene: TRBV6-5
D gene: .
J gene: TRBJ2-3
clone size: .

CDR3 protein: CSVDFKGAFF
V gene: TRBV29-1
D gene: .
J gene: TRBJ1-1
clone size: .

CDR3 protein: CASTTVQGSEQYF
V gene: TRBV4-2
D gene: .
J gene: TRBJ2-7
clone size: .

CDR3 protein: CASSQEGTENYGYTF
V gene: TRBV4-2
D gene: .
J gene: TRBJ1-2
clone size: .

CDR3 protein: CATSRDLGGGETQYF
V gene: TRBV15
D gene: TRBD1
J gene: TRBJ2-5
clone size: few

CDR3 protein: CASSPTGTPEAFF
V gene: TRBV12-3/TRBV12-4
D gene: .
J gene: TRBJ1-1
clone size: .

CDR3 protein: CASSTGGYTGELFF
V gene: TRBV7-2
D gene: TRBD2
J gene: TRBJ2-2
clone size: .

CDR3 protein: CASSSLYQPQHF
V gene: TRBV19
D gene: .
J gene: TRBJ1-5
clone size: .

CDR3 protein: CASSLERGYSYNEQFF
V gene: TRBV2
D gene: TRBD2
J gene: TRBJ2-1
clone size: .

CDR3 protein: CSVAPKLNTEAFF
V gene: TRBV29-1
D gene: .
J gene: TRBJ1-1
clone size: .

CDR3 protein: CASSLGGLGQPQHF
V gene: TRBV5-1
D gene: .
J gene: TRBJ1-5
clone size: once

CDR3 protein: CASSQGPVGYEQYF
V gene: TRBV3-1
D gene: .
J gene: TRBJ2-7
clone size: .

CDR3 protein: CASSVGRTGTTDTQYF
V gene: TRBV9
D gene: TRBD1
J gene: TRBJ2-3
clone size: .

CDR3 protein: CSVRHTENTEAFF
V gene: TRBV29-1
D gene: .
J gene: TRBJ1-1
clone size: .

CDR3 protein: CASVLSNSYEQYF
V gene: TRBV11-2
D gene: .
J gene: TRBJ2-7
clone size: .

CDR3 protein: CASSLGWKGANVLTF
V gene: TRBV7-9
D gene: .
J gene: TRBJ2-6
clone size: .

CDR3 protein: CASSAERDRGIHEQYF
V gene: TRBV5-1
D gene: TRBD1
J gene: TRBJ2-7
clone size: .

CDR3 protein: CSASNTVGANYGYTF
V gene: TRBV20-1
D gene: .
J gene: TRBJ1-2
clone size: .

CDR3 protein: CASSVDFGGGTDTQYF
V gene: TRBV9
D gene: .
J gene: TRBJ2-3
clone size: .

CDR3 protein: CASSPQSNSPLHF
V gene: TRBV7-3
D gene: .
J gene: TRBJ1-6
clone size: once

CDR3 protein: CASSVAGISTDTQYF
V gene: TRBV9
D gene: .
J gene: TRBJ2-3
clone size: .

CDR3 protein: CASSPHTDTQYF
V gene: TRBV6-6
D gene: .
J gene: TRBJ2-3
clone size: .

CDR3 protein: CASGAQGAGTEAFF
V gene: TRBV6-2/TRBV6-3
D gene: TRBD1
J gene: TRBJ1-1
clone size: .

CDR3 protein: CASSLDVLVDHVAPLHF
V gene: TRBV12-3/TRBV12-4
D gene: .
J gene: TRBJ1-6
clone size: .

CDR3 protein: CASSLRGLKEQYF
V gene: TRBV5-4
D gene: .
J gene: TRBJ2-7
clone size: few

CDR3 protein: CSARPDAGGLNTIYF
V gene: TRBV20-1
D gene: .
J gene: TRBJ1-3
clone size: once

CDR3 protein: CASSLEGGNTEAFF
V gene: TRBV5-1
D gene: .
J gene: TRBJ1-1
clone size: .

CDR3 protein: CASSLVDRASYNEQFF
V gene: TRBV5-1
D gene: TRBD1
J gene: TRBJ2-1
clone size: .

CDR3 protein: CASSIRVVSGSPLHF
V gene: TRBV19
D gene: .
J gene: TRBJ1-6
clone size: .

CDR3 protein: CASSTRTGDRLEQYF
V gene: TRBV7-9
D gene: TRBD1
J gene: TRBJ2-7
clone size: .

CDR3 protein: CASNTGSHTEAFF
V gene: TRBV7-9
D gene: .
J gene: TRBJ1-1
clone size: .

CDR3 protein: CASSQGQGGEKLFF
V gene: TRBV4-2
D gene: .
J gene: TRBJ1-4
clone size: few

CDR3 protein: CASSLTDGSEQYF
V gene: TRBV12-3/TRBV12-4
D gene: .
J gene: TRBJ2-7
clone size: .

CDR3 protein: CASRPDREFYEQYF
V gene: TRBV6-1
D gene: TRBD1
J gene: TRBJ2-7
clone size: .

CDR3 protein: CSVGTGPSEAFF
V gene: TRBV29-1
D gene: TRBD1
J gene: TRBJ1-1
clone size: .